Listed here are 8 T cell receptor beta chains from one sample, sequenced in a study of Tregs in tolerant kidney transplant recipients. Sequencing used immunoSEQ multiplex PCR; TCRdb keeps in-frame clones, though not all of them. Of about 110,000 clones in the sample, 85% to 90% were seen once. The sample consisted of CD4+ T cells from blood, taken before the transplant. All receptors derive from a human donor who received a combined kidney and bone marrow transplant.

V is TRBV10-2 and J is TRBJ2-4, with D hard to call. The V end was cut by 3 bases, the J end by 3 bases, with 12 bases between. CDR1 and CDR2 (germline): WSHSY, SAAADI. The CDR3 length is 15 residues. This chain's CDR3 is CASSDPFYVKNIQYF. CDR3 sequence (DNA): TGCGCCAGCAGTGACCCCTTCTATGTCAAAAACATTCAGTACTTC.

The rearrangement joins TRBV5-4 to TRBJ1-2, with TRBD1 matching 9 bases. With 0 bases clipped from V and 8 bases from J, the junction kept 5 bases outside the gene matches. The CDR3 runs 14 residues. Per germline, CDR1 SGHNT and CDR2 YYREEE (reference sequence). CDR3 coding DNA: TGTGCCAGCAGCTTGGACAGGGGGCCCGTAGGCTACACCTTC. It specifies CASSLDRGPVGYTF.

The genes are TRBV4-3 and TRBJ2-5; D is perhaps TRBD2 (7 bases). CDR1 and CDR2 (germline): LGHNA, YSLEER. Trimming took 0 bases from V and 5 from J, leaving 16 bases between them. This CDR3 region has 16 residues. The CDR3 coding sequence is TGCGCCAGCAGCCAAGAGGCGCCGGGGGGCGGGGAGACCCAGTACTTC. It encodes CASSQEAPGGGETQYF.

The DNA of the CDR3 is TGTGCCAGCACCCGGGAGGGCAACGAGCAGTACTTC. Protein: CASTREGNEQYF. The chain couples TRBV25-1 to TRBJ2-7; 8 nucleotides agree with TRBD2. Germline-derived CDR1 and CDR2 are MGHDK and SYGVNS. The CDR3 consists of 12 residues. J was trimmed by 5 bases and V by 7 bases; bases with no gene match: 4.

The chain employs TRBV6-6 and TRBJ2-3, with D possibly TRBD2 on 6 matching bases. CDR3 size: 13 residues. CDR1 MNHNY and CDR2 SVGAGI come from the germline V gene (reference sequence). V was trimmed by 6 bases and J by 6 bases, leaving 13 bases between them. The CDR3 DNA reads as TGTGCCAGCAGAAGGGACTCCCGGGATACGCAGTATTTT. Its translation: CASRRDSRDTQYF.

This rearrangement joins TRBV5-1 to TRBJ2-4; 7 bases are a match to TRBD2. The trim removed 0 bases at V and 8 bases at J, leaving 14 bases unmatched. The germline V gene has CDR1 SGHRS and CDR2 YFSETQ. This CDR3 is built from 17 residues. CDR3 protein: CASSLVPSGQVRDIQYF. DNA for the CDR3: TGCGCCAGCAGCTTGGTTCCTAGCGGCCAGGTGCGAGACATTCAGTACTTC. The full variable domain, its missing parts supplied by reference TRBV5-1 and TRBJ2-4, is KAGVTQTPRYLIKTRGQQVTLSCSPISGHRSVSWYQQTPGQGLQFLFEYFSETQRNKGNFPGRFSGRQFSNSRSEMNVSTLELGDSALYLCASSLVPSGQVRDIQYFGAGTRLSVL.

The chain employs TRBV28 and TRBJ2-3, with D maybe TRBD2 (7 bases). Germline CDR1 is MDHEN and CDR2 is SYDVKM. The CDR3 spans 16 residues. Trimming removed 6 bases at V and 3 bases at J, with 19 bases between. DNA for the CDR3: TGTGCCAGCAGCTCCCCCCGGGGGGCGAGGACAGATACGCAGTATTTT. It is translated as CASSSPRGARTDTQYF.

This rearrangement joins TRBV28 to TRBJ1-1; D is possibly TRBD1 (5 bases). The germline gives CDR1 MDHEN, CDR2 SYDVKM. V was pared by 3 bases and J by 5 bases, with 10 bases between. This CDR3 spans 13 amino acids. CDR3 DNA sequence: TGTGCCAGCAGTTTTCCCAGGGTAACTGAAGCTTTCTTT. Translation: CASSFPRVTEAFF.